This paragraph covers one T cell receptor beta chain sequence. The data derive from a study of control samples from healthy donors and cancer patients. Trimming left V 6 bases short and J 1 base short, with 9 bases between. The CDR3 is 13 amino acids. Germline CDR1 reads MDHEN; CDR2 reads SYDVKM. This table comes from immunoSEQ multiplex PCR, and its TCRdb copy is limited to in-frame clones, with some not included. This table holds roughly 120,000 clones, 85% to 95% found once. The chain recombines TRBV28 with TRBJ1-1; D perhaps matches TRBD1 (5 bases). The sequence was collected from a man aged 25 to 45 in good health. Material for sequencing was blood. CDR3 nucleotides: TGTGCCAGCAGGCCTACAGGGAACACTGAAGCTTTCTTT. This translates into CASRPTGNTEAFF.